The source of this TCR beta chain is a study of identical twins. General study results and limits: Whereas memory repertoires showed no such difference, abundant cord blood beta clonotypes carried fewer insertions. Twins shared out-of-frame alpha sequences with excess low generation probability.

About this clonotype: Its antigen is as yet unknown.

The CDR3 is 13 residues long. Trimming took off 4 bases at V and 6 bases at J, with 13 bases between the two ends. Germline assignment: CDR1 KGHSH and CDR2 LQKENI. TCRdb re-derived calls from the 5' RACE reads in MiXCR, one entry per CDR3 protein. The sample records 510,000 or so distinct CDR3 sequences, 13% to 15% being singletons. In addition, the sample was reused for a study of yellow fever vaccine responses in identical twins. That work adds: Each twin's T cell response to the vaccine was reported to look partly convergent and partly personalized.

This clonotype was sampled from a woman between 18 and 30 years old in good health. Sequenced sample: CD4+ T cells sorted from blood. The V and J genes are TRBV18 and TRBJ2-7; D is perhaps TRBD1 (6 bases). The CDR3 region is CASSLPGRGEQYF. As DNA, the CDR3 is TGTGCCAGCTCACTCCCTGGCAGGGGCGAGCAGTACTTC. The full variable domain, rest sourced from reference TRBV18 and TRBJ2-7, is NAGVMQNPRHLVRRRGQEARLRCSPMKGHSHVYWYRQLPEEGLKFMVYLQKENIIDESGMPKERFSAEFPKEGPSILRIQQVVRGDSAAYFCASSLPGRGEQYFGPGTRLTVT.